These T cell receptor beta chains were read from a single sample in a study of shared clonotypes between healthy human individuals. The data were produced by immunoSEQ multiplex PCR, yet TCRdb's version contains in-frame clones alone and is incomplete. The sample consists of 2 million to 2.5 million clones, just under 95% of them appearing once. The sample consisted of naive CD4+ T cells from PBMCs. These TCRs come from a man aged 18 to 35 in good health. Some clones in this sample may be carry-over from other donors' samples. Each CDR3 is given with its conserved first and last residue. D genes are given only for firm matches. Some rows have no size entry. The others give once, few or many, or a class for an expanded clone.

V	J	D	size	DNA	CDR3
TRBV11-2	TRBJ1-1	TRBD1	-	TGTGCCAGCAGCTTTAGGACAGGGAATGCTGAAGCTTTCTTT	CASSFRTGNAEAFF
TRBV27	TRBJ2-7	TRBD1	-	TGTGCCAGCAGTTCAACCGGGACAGGGGGACACGAGCAGTACTTC	CASSSTGTGGHEQYF
TRBV2	TRBJ2-1	TRBD1	-	TGTGCCAGCAAATATAGGGGGCCTCGGCAGTTCTTC	CASKYRGPRQFF
TRBV5-1	TRBJ2-7	-	-	TGCGCCAGCAGCAACACAGATAGCTCCTACGAGCAGTACTTC	CASSNTDSSYEQYF
TRBV5-1	TRBJ2-7	-	-	TGCGCCAGCAGTCGCACGGGACCCTACGAGCAGTACTTC	CASSRTGPYEQYF
TRBV11-2	TRBJ1-2	-	-	TGTGCCAGCGGGGGATGGGGTTATGGCTACACCTTC	CASGGWGYGYTF
TRBV11-2	TRBJ1-1	TRBD1	-	TGTGCCAGCAGCTTCGAGGGGACAGGGTTAAAAGCTTTCTTT	CASSFEGTGLKAFF
TRBV18	TRBJ1-3	TRBD1	-	TGTGCCAGCTCACCTGGACAGGACGGCTCTGGAAACACCATATATTTT	CASSPGQDGSGNTIYF
TRBV14	TRBJ1-3	-	-	TGTGCCAGCAGCCAAGATAGACGGGGCATTGGACGGTCTGGAAACACCATATATTTT	CASSQDRRGIGRSGNTIYF
TRBV18	TRBJ2-1	TRBD2	once	TGTGCCAGCTCACCAGCTAGCGGGAGTGATGAGCAGTTCTTC	CASSPASGSDEQFF
TRBV5-4	TRBJ2-3	TRBD2	-	TGTGCCAGCAGTGGGGCTAGCGGGAGGTCACGATGGGGTACGCAGTATTTT	CASSGASGRSRWGTQYF
TRBV11-2	TRBJ2-3	TRBD1	-	TGTGCCAGCAGCTTAGACAGGGGGGATACGCAGTATTTT	CASSLDRGDTQYF
TRBV28	TRBJ2-2	-	-	TGTGCCAGCACGGGATCGAACACCGGGGAGCTGTTTTTT	CASTGSNTGELFF
TRBV28	TRBJ2-3	-	-	TGTGCCAGCAGTTTATTGACAGCCGGGGCAGATACGCAGTATTTT	CASSLLTAGADTQYF
TRBV15	TRBJ1-5	-	-	TGTGCCACCAGCACGCGGCCGATAGATCAGCCCCAGCATTTT	CATSTRPIDQPQHF
TRBV5-1	TRBJ1-1	-	few	TGCGCCAGCAGCTTGCAAATCGCCTGGGGCACTGAAGCTTTCTTT	CASSLQIAWGTEAFF
TRBV19	TRBJ1-2	-	-	TGTGCCAGTAGTATCGGGGGCCCCTATGGCTACACCTTC	CASSIGGPYGYTF
TRBV19	TRBJ2-7	-	once	TGTGCCAGTAGTATCGATGGGCGGCTAACCTACGAGCAGTACTTC	CASSIDGRLTYEQYF
TRBV2	TRBJ2-1	-	-	TGTGCCAGCTCCAGGGGGGTCAATGAGCAGTTCTTC	CASSRGVNEQFF
TRBV13	TRBJ1-1	TRBD1	few	TGTGCCAGCAGCTTCCCAAATACCGGGACAGTGAACACTGAAGCTTTCTTT	CASSFPNTGTVNTEAFF
TRBV4-1	TRBJ2-5	-	-	TGCGCCACCCGAGAGACCCAGTACTTC	CATRETQYF
TRBV19	TRBJ2-3	-	-	TGTGCCAGTAGTATAGGGCAGGGCCGGACAGATACGCAGTATTTT	CASSIGQGRTDTQYF
TRBV7-2	TRBJ1-1	TRBD1	-	TGTGCCAGCAGCTTCCTGACAGGGGACCCCGCCTTT	CASSFLTGDPAF
TRBV15	TRBJ1-1	-	-	TGTGCCACCAGCAGAGATCAGATCGGGGTAGGGACTGAAGCTTTCTTT	CATSRDQIGVGTEAFF
TRBV6-1	TRBJ2-7	TRBD2	-	TGTGCCAGCCGGGGACTAGCCCAAACCTACGAGCAGTACTTC	CASRGLAQTYEQYF
TRBV6-1	TRBJ1-5	TRBD1	-	TGTGCCAGCAGTGAACCGGACAGGGCCCGCAATCAGCCCCAGCATTTT	CASSEPDRARNQPQHF
TRBV19	TRBJ2-7	TRBD2	-	TGTGCCAGTAGTCCAAGGGGACTAGCGGGCTACTCCTACGAGCAGTACTTC	CASSPRGLAGYSYEQYF
TRBV4-1	TRBJ1-5	-	-	TGCGCCAGCAGCCAACTCGCTTCAAGTTCGGCTTACAATCAGCCCCAGCATTTT	CASSQLASSSAYNQPQHF
TRBV9	TRBJ2-7	-	-	TGTGCCAGCAGCCCCAGGACTCCCAGGCTGTTC	CASSPRTPRLF
TRBV9	TRBJ2-7	-	-	TGTGCCAGCAGCATAAGCACCGGGACTCGAGGCGGGGAGCAGTACTTC	CASSISTGTRGGEQYF
TRBV11-3	TRBJ2-2	-	once	TGTGCCAGCAGCCCAACAGCCTTCACCGGGGAGCTGTTTTTT	CASSPTAFTGELFF
TRBV19	TRBJ1-5	TRBD1	-	TGTGCCAGTAAGGTGATTGGACAGGCTTCTCAGCCCCAGCATTTT	CASKVIGQASQPQHF
TRBV28	TRBJ1-4	-	once	TGTGCCAGCAGTTTACTCCCCCAACCGACAGCCTCTAATGAAAAACTGTTTTTT	CASSLLPQPTASNEKLFF
TRBV25-1	TRBJ1-1	-	-	TGTGCCAGCAGGGGGGGTGTGGCCCGAGCTTTCTTT	CASRGGVARAFF
TRBV19	TRBJ2-5	-	-	TGTGCCAGTAGTATAGGCGCCCCAATGGGGTCACGGGAGACCCAGTACTTC	CASSIGAPMGSRETQYF
TRBV2	TRBJ2-2	-	-	TGTGCCAGTTCTAGCGCCGGGGAGCTGTTTTTT	CASSSAGELFF
TRBV19	TRBJ1-1	-	-	TGTGCCAGTAGTATAGTAAGGACCCACACTGAAGCTTTCTTT	CASSIVRTHTEAFF
TRBV10-3	TRBJ2-3	TRBD2	-	TGTGCCATCAGTGAGTCACCCCTATTAGCGGGATCAACAGATACGCAGTATTTT	CAISESPLLAGSTDTQYF
TRBV27	TRBJ1-4	-	-	TGTGCCAGCAGTTCTTCTATTTCGGCTACAACTAATGAAAAACTGTTTTTT	CASSSSISATTNEKLFF
TRBV5-1	TRBJ2-5	-	-	TGCGCCAGCAGCGCCTTACAGGGTCGCGCAGAGACCCAGTACTTC	CASSALQGRAETQYF
TRBV19	TRBJ2-6	TRBD1	-	TGTGCCAGTAGTATTACGGGACAGGGGGCTGTTGGGGCCAACGTCCTGACTTTC	CASSITGQGAVGANVLTF